Listed below are T cell receptor beta chains from one sample, sequenced in a study of tumor-infiltrating lymphocytes in oesophageal squamous cell carcinoma. Each CDR3 protein is one row after TCRdb ran MiXCR on the PCR reads. Here the sample spans under 20,000 distinct CDR3 sequences, 39% being singletons. Sequenced input: esophageal tumor tissue. Every receptor here comes from a male donor with esophageal squamous cell carcinoma. Each CDR3 is given with its conserved first and last residue. The D gene is left open where the match is weak. Some rows have no size entry. The others give once, few or many, or a class for an expanded clone.

NA,TRBV6-2/TRBV6-3,21,TRBJ2-7,NA,CASSLKSRRGGLGRALYEQYF,TGTGCCAGCAGTCTCAAATCCCGTAGAGGGGGTTTGGGCAGGGCCCTATACGAGCAGTACTTC
NA,TRBV7-2,13,TRBJ2-7,NA,CASSLMTAGEQYF,TGTGCCAGCAGCTTAATGACAGCAGGCGAGCAGTACTTC
many,TRBV27,15,TRBJ2-2,NA,CASSLSETYTGELFF,TGTGCCAGCAGTTTGAGTGAGACTTACACCGGGGAGCTGTTTTTT
NA,TRBV2,14,TRBJ2-3,NA,CASSLRGRTDTQYF,TGTGCCAGCAGCCTTCGGGGGCGCACAGATACGCAGTATTTT
few,TRBV3-1,17,TRBJ2-5,TRBD2,CASSPELEGLALKTQYF,TGTGCCAGCAGCCCCGAATTAGAGGGACTAGCGCTAAAGACCCAGTACTTC
NA,TRBV19,16,TRBJ1-2,TRBD1,CASSIVGDRDFYGYTF,TGTGCCAGTAGTATAGTCGGGGACAGGGACTTCTATGGCTACACCTTC
many,TRBV6-1,13,TRBJ2-1,TRBD1,CASSKTGLNEQFF,TGTGCCAGCAGTAAGACAGGGCTTAATGAGCAGTTCTTC
NA,TRBV7-8,11,TRBJ1-1,NA,CASSHGTEAFF,TGTGCCAGCAGCCACGGGACTGAAGCTTTCTTT
many,TRBV6-1,15,TRBJ2-1,NA,CASSAPGGGSDEQFF,TGTGCCAGCAGTGCCCCGGGGGGCGGGAGCGATGAGCAGTTCTTC
many,TRBV12-3/TRBV12-4,15,TRBJ2-5,NA,CASSFYPARQETQYF,TGTGCCAGCAGTTTTTACCCGGCCCGCCAAGAGACCCAGTACTTC
many,TRBV6-6,15,TRBJ2-1,NA,CASSYDYLEINEQFF,TGTGCCAGCAGTTACGACTACCTCGAGATAAATGAGCAGTTCTTC
few,TRBV7-8,13,TRBJ2-7,NA,CASRGYRGGEQYF,TGTGCCAGCAGGGGGTACAGGGGAGGCGAGCAGTACTTC
medium-sized,TRBV7-3,13,TRBJ2-1,TRBD1,CASSTDRFNAQFF,TGTGCCAGCAGCACGGACAGGTTTAATGCGCAGTTCTTC
NA,TRBV7-2,15,TRBJ2-4,NA,CASSSWGDFKNIQYF,TGTGCCAGCAGCTCTTGGGGGGACTTCAAAAACATTCAGTACTTC
medium-sized,TRBV7-8,17,TRBJ2-7,NA,CASSLRRAAQGDSPLHF,TGTGCCAGCAGCTTACGACGCGCGGCCCAGGGCGATTCACCCCTCCACTTC
NA,TRBV7-3,15,TRBJ2-1,NA,CASSLSGHSGNEQFF,TGTGCCAGCAGCTTATCAGGACACTCTGGGAATGAGCAGTTCTTC
many,TRBV27,23,TRBJ2-4,NA,CASSLSLWRKLARGNLAKNIQYF,TGTGCCAGCAGTTTATCGTTGTGGCGTAAACTCGCTAGAGGAAATCTAGCCAAAAACATTCAGTACTTC
NA,TRBV10-3,19,TRBJ2-3,NA,CAISEKSDWGKTLTDTQYF,TGTGCCATCAGTGAAAAGTCGGATTGGGGTAAGACCCTCACAGATACGCAGTATTTT
NA,TRBV7-9,15,TRBJ2-7,NA,CASSLEAAQYYEQYF,TGTGCCAGCAGCTTAGAGGCGGCCCAGTATTACGAGCAGTACTTC
NA,TRBV7-2,14,TRBJ2-5,NA,CASRHRDWGETQYF,TGTGCCAGCAGACACCGAGATTGGGGAGAGACCCAGTACTTC
medium-sized,TRBV7-6,20,TRBJ2-1,TRBD2,CASSLVQGTSRVVSYNEQFF,TGTGCCAGCAGCTTAGTACAAGGGACTAGCAGGGTAGTGTCCTACAATGAGCAGTTCTTC
NA,TRBV7-2,11,TRBJ2-5,TRBD1,CASSRDRVSYF,TGTGCCAGCAGCCGGGACAGGGTTTCTTACTTC
NA,TRBV7-2,15,TRBJ2-7,TRBD1,CASSQQGASVAEQYF,TGTGCCAGCAGCCAACAGGGGGCCAGTGTGGCCGAGCAGTACTTC
many,TRBV5-1,15,TRBJ1-1,TRBD1,CASSYDRGGGTEAFF,TGCGCCAGCAGCTATGACAGGGGAGGAGGCACTGAAGCTTTCTTT
NA,TRBV29-1,14,TRBJ2-1,NA,CSVNGQDPYNEQFF,TGCAGCGTTAACGGACAAGACCCATACAATGAGCAGTTCTTC
NA,TRBV23-1,13,TRBJ2-3,TRBD1,CARGARGRDTQYF,TGCGCCAGGGGAGCCAGGGGGAGAGATACGCAGTATTTT
once,TRBV4-2,15,TRBJ2-1,TRBD2,CASSRGTSKFNEQFF,TGTGCCAGCAGCCGAGGGACTAGCAAGTTTAACGAGCAGTTCTTC
NA,TRBV19,14,TRBJ2-6,NA,CASRSGTVNSPLHF,TGTGCCAGTAGGAGCGGGACAGTTAATTCACCCCTCCACTTC
many,TRBV6-1,15,TRBJ2-2,NA,CASSERARNTGELFF,TGTGCCAGCAGTGAACGCGCACGGAACACCGGGGAGCTGTTTTTT
NA,TRBV20-1,18,TRBJ2-7,TRBD1,CSARLRTPSRDSYYEQYF,TGCAGTGCTAGGCTACGGACCCCGTCCCGGGACAGCTACTACGAGCAGTACTTC
NA,TRBV7-5,21,TRBJ2-7,NA,CTSVPASTGVWVGPPTYEQYF,NA
NA,TRBV6-8,15,TRBJ2-6,NA,CASSVVPSGANVLTF,TGTGCCAGCAGTGTAGTTCCCTCTGGGGCCAACGTCCTGACTTTC
NA,TRBV7-8,13,TRBJ2-7,NA,CASSLSRTYEQYF,TGTGCCAGCAGCTTATCTAGGACCTACGAGCAGTACTTC
many,TRBV28,13,TRBJ2-1,TRBD1,CATVGQGAAEQFF,TGTGCCACCGTGGGGCAGGGGGCAGCTGAGCAGTTCTTC
once,TRBV12-3/TRBV12-4,15,TRBJ1-4,NA,CASKKPSSTNEKLFF,TGTGCCAGCAAAAAGCCATCGTCGACTAATGAAAAACTGTTTTTT
medium-sized,TRBV7-9,14,TRBJ2-3,NA,CASSTRGGGDTQYF,TGTGCCAGCAGCACTAGGGGGGGAGGGGATACGCAGTATTTT
many,TRBV20-1,15,TRBJ2-1,TRBD1,CSAFARDRGMGEQFF,TGCAGTGCTTTCGCCCGGGACAGGGGTATGGGTGAGCAGTTCTTC
many,TRBV27,14,TRBJ2-7,TRBD2,CASSFSGNSYEQYF,TGTGCCAGCAGTTTTAGCGGGAACTCCTACGAGCAGTACTTC
NA,TRBV7-2,17,TRBJ2-3,TRBD2,CASSPGTSGGAEDTQYF,TGTGCCAGCAGCCCTGGGACTAGCGGGGGGGCGGAAGATACGCAGTATTTT
few,TRBV27,13,TRBJ2-7,NA,CASRGAGRNEQYF,TGTGCCAGCCGGGGAGCAGGGAGAAACGAGCAGTACTTC
many,TRBV6-2/TRBV6-3,14,TRBJ1-2,TRBD1,CASSYRTGIYGYTF,TGTGCCAGCAGTTATAGGACAGGGATCTATGGCTACACCTTC